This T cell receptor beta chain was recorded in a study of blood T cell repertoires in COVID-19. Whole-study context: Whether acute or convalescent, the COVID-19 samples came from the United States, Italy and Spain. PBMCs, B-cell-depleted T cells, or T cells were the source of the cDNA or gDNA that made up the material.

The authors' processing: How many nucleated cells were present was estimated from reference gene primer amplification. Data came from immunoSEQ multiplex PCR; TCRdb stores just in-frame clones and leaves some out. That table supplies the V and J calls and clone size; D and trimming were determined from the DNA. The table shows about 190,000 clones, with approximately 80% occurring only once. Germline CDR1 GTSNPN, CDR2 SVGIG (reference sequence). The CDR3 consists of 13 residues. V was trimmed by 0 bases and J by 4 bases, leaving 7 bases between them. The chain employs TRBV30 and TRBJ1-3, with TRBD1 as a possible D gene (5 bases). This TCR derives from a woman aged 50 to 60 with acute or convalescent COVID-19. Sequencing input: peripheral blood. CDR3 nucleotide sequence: TGTGCCTGGAGTGTACGGGGGGGAAACACCATATATTTT. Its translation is CAWSVRGGNTIYF.